The present T cell receptor beta chain was sequenced within a study of cytomegalovirus exposure and HLA in healthy donors. Trimming cost V 8 bases and J 2 bases, with 10 bases left between them. The CDR3 is 13 amino acids. The germline V gene encodes CDR1 MNHEY and CDR2 SVGAGI. Amplification used 60 Vbeta primers and 13 Jbeta primers. Repertoires were generated with immunoSEQ multiplex PCR, while TCRdb's copy carries only in-frame clones and drops some. Found here are about 48,000 clones; the top ten clones hold around 5.6%. This chain uses TRBV6-5 with TRBJ1-5; D unclear. What was sequenced was PBMCs. This TCR was recovered from a male donor in good health and CMV-seropositive. DNA of the CDR3: TGTGCCAGCGGGCCGAGGGGCAATCAGCCCCAGCATTTT. This codes for CASGPRGNQPQHF.